This T cell receptor (beta chain) came from a study of shared T cell receptors in the human thymus (dated by TCRdb to the early 2020s). About the full investigation: The study examined how self-reactive, shared T-cell receptor alpha chains are generated in the human thymus.

Concerning this clone: Its antigen target is currently unknown. Within one base of it there is no much larger clone, and no base qualities were kept.

Receptor amplification or capture employed the immunoSEQ multiplex PCR assay. TCRdb retrieved this table from immuneACCESS and kept in-frame rearrangements only. Not all clones are present; in checked studies, unresolved V genes account for under half, and no reason is known for the remainder. The sample records 500,000 to 850,000 clones, around 87% of which are singletons. The biggest ten clones account for 0.0094% of the sample. V gives up 7 bases and J gives up 2 bases, and the segment between their germline ends measures 12 bases. From the germline V gene, CDR1 is WSHSY and CDR2 is SAAADI. Measured from the cysteine to the phenylalanine, the CDR3 is 13 residues long. Kept here is only the CDR3 DNA, which spans 39 bases and is read in frame from base 1. These data were likewise used in another study, on human thymus T cells. The second study's paper adds: The donors were immunologically healthy infants in Finland who had open corrective cardiac surgery for congenital heart defects. Thymus tissue was collected as surgical resects that were removed during corrective cardiac surgery. Both the thymic and the peripheral blood repertoires appeared to show biased V and J gene segment usage. The related research found that thymic TCR repertoires overlapped highly between unrelated individuals. TCR alpha and beta repertoires from about 8 infant thymus samples and a few related peripheral blood samples were characterized in the study. Donor ages ranging from roughly 7 to 250 days were recorded, and more than five male and a couple of female infants were included in the cohort. Thymocytes were mechanically released from the tissue and were stored as pellets of about 10-30 million cells at -70 degrees C. Genomic DNA was extracted from frozen cell pellets with a QIAsymphony instrument. The immunoSEQ multiplex PCR assay was used to amplify the TCRB and TCRAD loci from a standardized quantity of quality-controlled genomic DNA. The amplicons covered the V(D)J region and were long enough to include the CDR3 and to identify the V and J genes. The commercial immunoSEQ service was used to sequence amplicons on an Illumina platform. Primer bias and sequencing errors were corrected using previously described methods, and TCRAD and TCRB definitions followed the IMGT database. The repertoires were analysed using immunoSEQ Analyzer 3.0 and VDJTools for basic statistics, V/J segment usage, diversity estimates, rarefaction and pairwise overlap. Diversity was estimated using the Chao1, ChaoE, Efron-Thisted, Shannon and inverse Simpson indices, and was also estimated on datasets down-sampled to the size of the smallest sample. Repertoire overlap was assessed by strict matching of CDR3 nucleotide sequence, V gene and J gene, and clustering was done by Jaccard-based multidimensional scaling. On average, thymus samples yielded approximately 780,000 unique TCRB clonotypes, whereas blood samples yielded approximately 90,000.

This sequence originates from a boy under two years old with a congenital heart defect. Donor details come from another sample of the same person, matched by shared clones. Recombination linked TRBV10-2 to TRBJ2-7; TRBD2 is a weak D gene call, 7 bases matching. The sequencing sample was made of thymocytes. The sequenced DNA: TGCGCCAGCAAGGGGGGGAAACCCTACGAGCAGTACTTC. Its translation reads: CASKGGKPYEQYF.